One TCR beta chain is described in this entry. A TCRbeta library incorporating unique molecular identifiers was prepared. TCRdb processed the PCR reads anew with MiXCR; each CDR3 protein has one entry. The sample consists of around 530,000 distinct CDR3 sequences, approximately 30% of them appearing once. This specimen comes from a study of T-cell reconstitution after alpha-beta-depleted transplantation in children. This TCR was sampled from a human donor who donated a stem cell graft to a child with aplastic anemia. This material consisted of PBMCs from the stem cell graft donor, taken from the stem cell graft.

CDR3 in amino acids: CSARGLVGGIHNEQFF. The CDR3 DNA is TGCAGTGCTAGAGGACTGGTCGGGGGGATCCACAATGAGCAGTTCTTC. The chain combines TRBV20-1 with TRBJ2-1; the match to TRBD2 covers 7 bases. With V trimmed by 1 base and J by 5 bases, 11 bases remained unmatched. CDR3 length: 16 amino acids. CDR1 and CDR2 from the germline V gene are DFQATT and SNEGSKA (reference sequence).